Listed below are T cell receptor beta chains from one sample, sequenced in a study of T cell responses to AZD1222 COVID-19 vaccine. Measured with immunoSEQ multiplex PCR; TCRdb has only the in-frame clones, and not every one. Of 65,000 to 75,000 clones in the sample, about four fifths are singletons; the top ten hold 5% to 6%. The material was peripheral blood, obtained on day 0 of AZD1222 vaccination. These receptors were taken from an adult in good health. Both conserved end residues are part of each CDR3. The order of the fields is J gene, V gene, D gene, clone size, CDR3 length, CDR3 DNA, CDR3 protein. A D gene is named only where the DNA matches it firmly. Clone sizes are given selectively: once, few, many, or a class where the clone is expanded.

J: TRBJ1-1; V: TRBV30; D: -; size: -; length: 11; DNA: TGTGCCTGCGAGCCCAACACTGAAGCTTTCTTT; CDR3: CACEPNTEAFF
J: TRBJ1-1; V: TRBV2; D: -; size: -; length: 13; DNA: TGTGCCAGCGGAGGTGGGGAGGGCACTGAAGCTTTCTTT; CDR3: CASGGGEGTEAFF
J: TRBJ2-2; V: TRBV12-5; D: TRBD2; size: many; length: 17; DNA: TGTGCTAGTGGTCCTTTGGGGGGGAGATCTCGCACCGGGGAGCTGTTTTTT; CDR3: CASGPLGGRSRTGELFF
J: TRBJ2-2; V: TRBV12-3/TRBV12-4; D: -; size: -; length: 13; DNA: TGTGTAGGCATCGTAACGAACACCGGGGAGCTGTTTTTT; CDR3: CVGIVTNTGELFF
J: TRBJ2-5; V: TRBV18; D: TRBD1; size: -; length: 14; DNA: TGTGCCAGCTCACCGACAGGGCCGGGAGAGACCCAGTACTTC; CDR3: CASSPTGPGETQYF
J: TRBJ2-7; V: TRBV7-8; D: -; size: -; length: 14; DNA: TGTGCCAGCAGCTCGACCAGATCCCCCTACGAGCAGTACTTC; CDR3: CASSSTRSPYEQYF
J: TRBJ2-6; V: TRBV15; D: TRBD1; size: -; length: 16; DNA: TGTGCCACCAGCACCGACAGGGTAGCCGGGGCCAACGTCCTGACTTTC; CDR3: CATSTDRVAGANVLTF
J: TRBJ2-7; V: TRBV27; D: TRBD1; size: -; length: 14; DNA: TGTGCCAGCAGTTCGGGGGACAGGGTTGGCGAGCAGTACTTC; CDR3: CASSSGDRVGEQYF
J: TRBJ1-4; V: TRBV27; D: -; size: -; length: 13; DNA: TGTGCCAGCAGTCGTCAGGCGAATGAAAAACTGTTTTTT; CDR3: CASSRQANEKLFF
J: TRBJ1-4; V: TRBV4-2; D: -; size: few; length: 16; DNA: TGTGCCAGCAGCCAAGAAAGGGCAGGGGCAGCCGAAAAACTGTTTTTT; CDR3: CASSQERAGAAEKLFF
J: TRBJ1-5; V: TRBV10-3; D: -; size: -; length: 16; DNA: TGTGCCATCAGTGCGAGCGAGGGAAGACAACATCAGCCCCAGCATTTT; CDR3: CAISASEGRQHQPQHF
J: TRBJ1-3; V: TRBV25-1; D: -; size: -; length: 16; DNA: TGTGCCAGCATCCGTCGGGGCCCACTCTCTGGAAACACCATATATTTT; CDR3: CASIRRGPLSGNTIYF
J: TRBJ1-3; V: TRBV5-1; D: TRBD1; size: few; length: 16; DNA: TGCGCCAGCAGCCGGAGTGGGACAGGGACTGGAAACACCATATATTTT; CDR3: CASSRSGTGTGNTIYF
J: TRBJ2-2; V: TRBV12-3/TRBV12-4; D: -; size: -; length: 12; DNA: TGTGCCAGCCACCCGAACACCGGGGAGCTGTTTTTT; CDR3: CASHPNTGELFF
J: TRBJ1-3; V: TRBV18; D: -; size: once; length: 15; DNA: TGTGCCAGCTCCACCGGGGATTCGATCGGAAACACCATATATTTT; CDR3: CASSTGDSIGNTIYF
J: TRBJ2-4; V: TRBV5-1; D: TRBD2; size: once; length: 14; DNA: TGCGCCAGCAGCGCCGGGACTAGTAAAAACATTCAGTACTTC; CDR3: CASSAGTSKNIQYF
J: TRBJ2-7; V: TRBV6-6; D: -; size: -; length: 13; DNA: TGTGCCAGCAGCCCACAGCCCCCCTACGAGCAGTACTTC; CDR3: CASSPQPPYEQYF
J: TRBJ2-1; V: TRBV3-1/TRBV3-2; D: TRBD2; size: -; length: 16; DNA: TGTGCCAGCAGCCAAGAGGAGCGGGGGCCTTACAATGAGCAGTTCTTC; CDR3: CASSQEERGPYNEQFF
J: TRBJ2-7; V: TRBV15; D: -; size: -; length: 16; DNA: TGTGCCACCAGCAGAGCGGACAAGCGCCATTCCTACGAGCAGTACTTC; CDR3: CATSRADKRHSYEQYF
J: TRBJ1-2; V: TRBV4-2; D: -; size: -; length: 14; DNA: TGTGCCAGCAGCCCTTCGGCGCCGAAGTATGGCTACACCTTC; CDR3: CASSPSAPKYGYTF